These 27 T cell receptor beta chains were sequenced from one sample in a study of shared clonotypes between healthy human individuals. TCRdb's copy holds only in-frame clones and misses some; the assay was immunoSEQ multiplex PCR. Of around 1.5 million clones in the sample, 95% to 99% are singletons; the top ten hold 0.4% to 0.55%. The sample comprised naive CD4+ T cells sorted from blood. Sample subset: CD45RA+ positively selected. These receptors were obtained from a man aged 25 to 40 in good health.

CDR3 protein: CASSLGAGLATEAFF. The CDR3 DNA reads as TGTGCCAGCAGTTTAGGGGCAGGGCTTGCGACTGAAGCTTTCTTT. The gene calls are TRBV28 and TRBJ1-1; D is possibly TRBD1 (5 bases). The CDR3 contains 15 residues. From germline, CDR1 is MDHEN and CDR2 SYDVKM. Trimming stripped 2 bases from V and 5 bases from J, with 15 bases between.

This clone was seen more than once but under ten times. The chain is built from TRBV7-2 and TRBJ2-4; D not resolved. V lost 1 base, J lost 9 bases, and 7 bases lay in between. The CDR3 has 12 residues. Germline-derived CDR1 and CDR2 are SGHTA and FQGNSA. CDR3 nucleotide sequence: TGTGCCAGCAGCTTAGGCCCGGGCATTCAGTACTTC. Translated, it gives CASSLGPGIQYF.

The V call is TRBV2, the J call TRBJ1-1; D call uncertain. CDR3 size: 16 residues. Per germline, CDR1 SNHLY and CDR2 FYNNEI. Trimming stripped 7 bases from V and 9 bases from J, with 27 bases between. CDR3 in amino acids: CASILRLGQSFVKAFF. As DNA, the CDR3 is TGTGCCAGCATACTTCGCCTAGGCCAGAGCTTCGTGAAAGCTTTCTTT.

The chain links TRBV4-3 to TRBJ1-1; D gene unclear. CDR3 length: 14 residues. V was shortened by 2 bases and J by 4 bases, with 11 bases between the two germline ends. Germline CDR1 and CDR2: LGHNA and YSLEER. CDR3 in amino acids: CASSQTTVGTEAFF. The CDR3 DNA is TGCGCCAGCAGCCAAACGACGGTCGGCACTGAAGCTTTCTTT.

This chain joins TRBV19 and TRBJ2-7; D is uncertain. CDR1 and CDR2 from the germline V gene are LNHDA and SQIVND (reference sequence). The CDR3 consists of 15 residues. V shed 0 bases and J shed 0 bases, with 9 bases lying between them. DNA of the CDR3: TGTGCCAGTAGTATAGATGCGGCATCCTCCTACGAGCAGTACTTC. Its translation is CASSIDAASSYEQYF.

J is TRBJ1-1 and V is TRBV9; no clear D gene. The CDR3 extends over 14 amino acids. Trimming cost V 4 bases and J 2 bases, with 12 bases left between them. Germline loops: CDR1 SGDLS, CDR2 YYNGEE. CDR3 protein: CASSPVHGNTEAFF. As DNA, the CDR3 is TGTGCCAGCAGCCCCGTACACGGCAACACTGAAGCTTTCTTT. The full variable domain, completed using reference TRBV9 and TRBJ1-1, is DSGVTQTPKHLITATGQRVTLRCSPRSGDLSVYWYQQSLDQGLQFLIQYYNGEERAKGNILERFSAQQFPDLHSELNLSSLELGDSALYFCASSPVHGNTEAFFGQGTRLTVV.

V usage is TRBV6-6 and J usage is TRBJ2-2, with D possibly being TRBD1 (5 bases). Per the germline V gene, CDR1 is MNHNY and CDR2 is SVGAGI (reference sequence). The CDR3 runs 13 residues. V lost 7 bases and J lost 5, with 11 bases in between. CDR3 sequence: CASKARGTGELFF. DNA for the CDR3: TGTGCCAGCAAGGCTAGGGGTACCGGGGAGCTGTTTTTT.

Here the CDR3 DNA reads TGTGCCAGCAGCCGACAGGGGGCCAGGGAGACCCAGTACTTC. Encoded protein: CASSRQGARETQYF. The chain couples TRBV7-9 to TRBJ2-5, with TRBD1 matching 10 bases. J lost 5 bases, V lost 5 bases, and 5 bases had no gene match. The CDR3 contains 14 residues. CDR1 and CDR2 (germline): SEHNR, FQNEAQ (reference sequence).

The CDR3 region has the DNA TGTGCCAGCAGCGTAGTTCAGGGAGCCAACACCGGGGAGCTGTTTTTT. Encoded protein: CASSVVQGANTGELFF. The chain has TRBV9 and TRBJ2-2; D may match TRBD1 or TRBD2 (5 bases each). Per the germline V gene, CDR1 is SGDLS and CDR2 is YYNGEE. Trimming cost V 0 bases and J 2 bases, with 11 bases left between them. This CDR3 is 16 amino acids long.

The chain carries TRBV19 and TRBJ2-7; D is possibly TRBD1 (6 bases). This CDR3 is 14 amino acids long. CDR1 and CDR2 from the germline V gene are LNHDA and SQIVND (reference sequence). V was shortened by 1 base and J by 2 bases, with 9 bases between the two germline ends. CDR3 region: CASSIGRQAYEQYF. CDR3 nucleotide sequence: TGTGCCAGTAGTATAGGAAGACAGGCCTACGAGCAGTACTTC.

This chain connects TRBV14 to TRBJ2-4; possible D gene TRBD2, 6 bases. V gave up 0 bases and J gave up 3 bases, with 15 bases separating them. The germline V gene has CDR1 SGHDN and CDR2 FVKESK. CDR3 length: 17 amino acids. The DNA of the CDR3 is TGTGCCAGCAGCCAAGATCTATCCGGAGCGGGCAAAAACATTCAGTACTTC. Translation gives CASSQDLSGAGKNIQYF.

The chain employs TRBV6-1 and TRBJ1-4; D perhaps matches TRBD1 (5 bases). Trimming took 7 bases from V and 7 from J, leaving 16 bases between them. Germline CDR1 is MNHNS and CDR2 is SASEGT. The CDR3 extends over 14 amino acids. The CDR3 DNA sequence: TGTGCCAGCACCGCCCGGGGGAGGAGTGAAAAACTGTTTTTT. Its protein product is CASTARGRSEKLFF.

The genes are TRBV27 and TRBJ1-2, with no clear D. Trimming left V 5 bases short and J 4 bases short, with 23 bases between. This CDR3 is built from 17 residues. CDR1 is MNHEY and CDR2 is SMNVEV in the germline V gene (reference sequence). The CDR3: CASSPLAVMGNSYGYTF. The CDR3 coding sequence is TGTGCCAGCAGTCCCCTGGCAGTGATGGGTAATAGCTATGGCTACACCTTC.

This chain links TRBV5-1 with TRBJ2-7, with 8 bases matching TRBD1. The CDR3 spans 15 residues. V lost 7 bases to trimming and J lost 3 bases; unmatched junction nucleotides: 12. Per the germline V gene, CDR1 is SGHRS and CDR2 is YFSETQ. CDR3 amino acids: CASGPAQGVVYEQYF. CDR3 nucleotides: TGCGCCAGCGGACCTGCACAGGGGGTTGTCTACGAGCAGTACTTC.

The rearrangement links TRBV10-3 to TRBJ2-2; 8 bases map to TRBD2. Losses at the gene ends were 7 bases for V and 1 base for J; bases not matched to a gene: 5. Germline-derived CDR1 and CDR2 are ENHRY and SYGVKD. CDR3 size: 15 residues. The CDR3 loop is CAITVGGVNTGELFF. Written as DNA, the CDR3 is TGTGCCATCACCGTCGGGGGGGTGAACACCGGGGAGCTGTTTTTT.

This chain connects TRBV7-9 to TRBJ2-4; 7 bases match TRBD2. The V gene end was trimmed by 5 bases and the J gene end by 8 bases; junction bases not matched to a gene: 12. The CDR3 contains 15 residues. The V gene's germline CDR1 is SEHNR and CDR2 FQNEAQ (reference sequence). The CDR3 is CASSPGTTETDIQYF. The DNA of the CDR3 is TGTGCCAGCAGCCCCGGGACTACAGAAACGGACATTCAGTACTTC.

The V and J genes are TRBV2 and TRBJ1-5; D remains unclear. Per germline, CDR1 SNHLY and CDR2 FYNNEI. This CDR3 spans 13 amino acids. V lost 7 bases, J lost 0 bases, and 7 bases lay in between. CDR3 nucleotides: TGTGCCAGCAAGACATATAGCAATCAGCCCCAGCATTTT. Amino acids: CASKTYSNQPQHF.

The V call is TRBV6-5, the J call TRBJ2-1; D not resolved. Germline values: CDR1 MNHEY, CDR2 SVGAGI. CDR3 length: 16 amino acids. Deletions cut 0 bases from V and 2 bases from J, with 11 bases between. The CDR3 region is CASSYSPTLAYNEQFF. The DNA for the CDR3 is TGTGCCAGCAGTTACTCCCCGACGCTTGCCTACAATGAGCAGTTCTTC.

The V call is TRBV28, the J call TRBJ1-5, with 10 bases lining up with TRBD1. Trimming removed 6 bases from V and 3 bases from J; junction bases left unmatched: 8. Germline values: CDR1 MDHEN, CDR2 SYDVKM. CDR3 length: 16 residues. In DNA form, the CDR3 reads TGTGCCAGCAGACTGGGGGACAGGGGTTTCAATCAGCCCCAGCATTTT. Protein product: CASRLGDRGFNQPQHF.

A remark on this clone: Other DNA sequences within the sample encode an identical CDR3. This chain joins TRBV5-1 and TRBJ2-5; TRBD2 agrees at 15 bases. V lost 4 bases to trimming and J lost 1 base; unmatched junction nucleotides: 2. CDR1 SGHRS and CDR2 YFSETQ come from the germline V gene. This CDR3 comprises 16 residues. The CDR3 region has the DNA TGCGCCAGCAGCAAGGGACTAGCGGGAGGCCAAGAGACCCAGTACTTC. Its translation is CASSKGLAGGQETQYF.

The chain carries TRBV18 and TRBJ1-2, with 10 bases that match TRBD1. Germline values: CDR1 KGHSH, CDR2 LQKENI. V shed 3 bases and J 2 bases; nucleotides not matched to a gene: 6. The CDR3 has 16 residues. In nucleotides, the CDR3 is TGTGCCAGCTCACCGCGGACAGGGGGAGCAAACTATGGCTACACCTTC. Protein sequence: CASSPRTGGANYGYTF. The full variable domain, in which reference TRBV18 and TRBJ1-2 provide the parts outside the CDR3, is NAGVMQNPRHLVRRRGQEARLRCSPMKGHSHVYWYRQLPEEGLKFMVYLQKENIIDESGMPKERFSAEFPKEGPSILRIQQVVRGDSAAYFCASSPRTGGANYGYTFGSGTRLTVV.

The V gene is TRBV18, the J gene TRBJ1-4; D remains ambiguous. This CDR3 has 15 residues. Germline assignment: CDR1 KGHSH and CDR2 LQKENI. Trimming stripped 3 bases from V and 8 bases from J, with 16 bases between. CDR3 protein: CASSPERAGREKLFF. CDR3 bases: TGTGCCAGCTCACCCGAGAGGGCTGGACGGGAAAAACTGTTTTTT.

On this clone itself: Other DNA sequences of this sample code for an identical CDR3. The gene calls are TRBV13 and TRBJ2-1; no definite D call. Germline values: CDR1 PRHDT, CDR2 FYEKMQ (reference sequence). CDR3 length: 12 residues. V was clipped by 3 bases and J by 7 bases, with 7 bases between them. The CDR3 region has the DNA TGTGCCAGCAGCTTGCGCGGAAATGAGCAGTTCTTC. It codes for CASSLRGNEQFF.

The chain joins TRBV14 to TRBJ2-7, with D maybe TRBD1 (6 bases). CDR1 is SGHDN, CDR2 FVKESK, per germline. Trimming took off 4 bases at V and 3 bases at J, with 13 bases between the two ends. The CDR3 is 14 amino acids. Here the CDR3 reads CASSRATGIYEQYF. The DNA for the CDR3 is TGTGCCAGCAGCCGGGCTACAGGGATCTACGAGCAGTACTTC.

The V call is TRBV4-3, the J call TRBJ2-1; 12 bases are a match to TRBD2. Germline assignment: CDR1 LGHNA and CDR2 YSLEER. The CDR3 totals 17 residues. The J segment lost 4 bases and the V segment lost 0 bases, leaving 4 bases of the junction unmatched. CDR3 DNA sequence: TGCGCCAGCAGCCAAGATTGGGGGACTAGCGGGTACAATGAGCAGTTCTTC. Translation: CASSQDWGTSGYNEQFF.

The chain carries TRBV28 and TRBJ2-7, with D hard to call. Germline assignment: CDR1 MDHEN and CDR2 SYDVKM. V dropped 7 bases and J dropped 0 bases, with 7 bases sitting between them. The CDR3 is 12 amino acids. CDR3 protein: CASIASSYEQYF. The DNA for the CDR3 is TGTGCCAGCATTGCGAGCTCCTACGAGCAGTACTTC.

This clone was seen a single time. The chain uses TRBV14 and TRBJ2-7; D might be TRBD1 (5 bases). The CDR3 has 13 amino acids. With 4 bases removed from V and 6 bases from J, the gap between germline ends came to 13 bases. Germline V gives CDR1 SGHDN, CDR2 FVKESK. The CDR3 reads CASSPWTRGEQYF. The CDR3 nucleotides are TGTGCCAGCAGCCCCTGGACACGCGGCGAGCAGTACTTC.